This paragraph covers one TCR beta chain sequence. Amplification of TCR beta CDR3 regions was performed using RNA transcripts as template. HTBI primers were employed in a first-round RT-PCR of the TCR CDR3. TCRdb re-called the multiplex PCR reads through MiXCR, storing one row per CDR3 protein. The sample carries 480,000 or so distinct CDR3 sequences, 13% to 15% recorded once. This sample was taken from a study of T cells in Graves' hyperthyroidism and ophthalmopathy. The germline gives CDR1 SGHDN, CDR2 FVKESK. V was cut by 0 bases and J by 0 bases, with 17 bases left in between. This CDR3 contains 18 residues.

The gene calls are TRBV14 and TRBJ1-1, with D hard to call. Source material: blood. This sequence originates from a woman under 30 with Graves' hyperthyroidism. The CDR3 sequence is CASSQDWGIENLNTEAFF. The DNA for the CDR3 is TGTGCCAGCAGCCAAGATTGGGGTATTGAGAACTTGAACACTGAAGCTTTCTTT.